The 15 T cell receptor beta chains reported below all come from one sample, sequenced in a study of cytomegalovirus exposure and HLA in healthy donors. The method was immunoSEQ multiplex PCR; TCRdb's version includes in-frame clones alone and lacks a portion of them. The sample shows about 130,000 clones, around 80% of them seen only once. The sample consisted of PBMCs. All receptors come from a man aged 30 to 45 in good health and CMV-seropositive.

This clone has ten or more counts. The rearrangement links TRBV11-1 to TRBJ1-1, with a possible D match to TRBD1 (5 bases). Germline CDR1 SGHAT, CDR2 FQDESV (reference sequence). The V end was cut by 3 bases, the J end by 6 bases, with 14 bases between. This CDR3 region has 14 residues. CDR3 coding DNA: TGTGCCAGCAGCTTTACGAGCTGGGGCGCTGAAGCTTTCTTT. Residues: CASSFTSWGAEAFF.

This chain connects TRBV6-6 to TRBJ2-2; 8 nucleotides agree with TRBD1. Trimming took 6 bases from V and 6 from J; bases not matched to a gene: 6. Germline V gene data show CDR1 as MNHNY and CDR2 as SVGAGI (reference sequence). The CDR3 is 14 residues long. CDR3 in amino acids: CASRRQGTAGELFF. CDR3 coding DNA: TGTGCCAGCAGGAGACAGGGGACGGCCGGGGAGCTGTTTTTT.

The CDR3 protein is CASSLKPVPNTEAFF. The CDR3 nucleotides are TGTGCCAGCAGCTTAAAACCAGTCCCAAACACTGAAGCTTTCTTT. The rearrangement uses TRBV7-8 and TRBJ1-1, with unresolved D. Trimming cost V 2 bases and J 2 bases, with 12 bases left between them. CDR1 SGHVS and CDR2 FQNEAQ come from the germline V gene. The CDR3 spans 15 residues. The variable domain in full, with the rest retrieved from reference TRBV7-8 and TRBJ1-1, is GAGVSQSPRYKVAKRGQDVALRCDPISGHVSLFWYQQALGQGPEFLTYFQNEAQLDKSGLPSDRFFAERPEGSVSTLKIQRTQQEDSAVYLCASSLKPVPNTEAFFGQGTRLTVV.

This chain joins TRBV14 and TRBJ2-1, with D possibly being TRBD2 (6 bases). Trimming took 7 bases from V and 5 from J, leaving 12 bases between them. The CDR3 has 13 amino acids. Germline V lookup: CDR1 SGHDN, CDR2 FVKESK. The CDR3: CASTPGLNNEQFF. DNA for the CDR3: TGTGCCAGCACGCCGGGACTCAACAATGAGCAGTTCTTC.

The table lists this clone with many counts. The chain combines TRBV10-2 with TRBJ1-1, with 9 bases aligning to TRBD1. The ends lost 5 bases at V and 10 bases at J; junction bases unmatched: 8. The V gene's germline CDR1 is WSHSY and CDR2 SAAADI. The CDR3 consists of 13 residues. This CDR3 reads CASSIGQGSGAFF. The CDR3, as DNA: TGCGCCAGCAGTATAGGACAGGGGAGTGGAGCTTTCTTT.

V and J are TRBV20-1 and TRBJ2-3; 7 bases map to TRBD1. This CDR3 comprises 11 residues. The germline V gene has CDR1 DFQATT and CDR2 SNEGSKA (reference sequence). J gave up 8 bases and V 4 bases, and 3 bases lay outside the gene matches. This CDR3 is CSANRDSTQYF. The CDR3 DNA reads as TGCAGTGCTAACAGGGACAGTACGCAGTATTTT.

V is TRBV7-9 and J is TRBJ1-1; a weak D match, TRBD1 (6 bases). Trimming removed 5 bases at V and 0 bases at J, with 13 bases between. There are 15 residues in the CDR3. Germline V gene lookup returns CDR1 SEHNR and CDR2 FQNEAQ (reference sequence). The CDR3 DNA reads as TGTGCCAGCAGCCCTACACAGGGCTTGAACACTGAAGCTTTCTTT. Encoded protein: CASSPTQGLNTEAFF.

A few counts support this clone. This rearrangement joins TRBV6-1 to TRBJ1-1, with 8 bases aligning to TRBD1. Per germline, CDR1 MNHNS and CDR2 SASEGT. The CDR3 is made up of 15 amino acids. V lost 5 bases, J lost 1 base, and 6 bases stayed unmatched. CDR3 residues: CASSKNDRGNTEAFF. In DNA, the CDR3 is TGTGCCAGCAGTAAAAACGACAGGGGGAACACTGAAGCTTTCTTT.

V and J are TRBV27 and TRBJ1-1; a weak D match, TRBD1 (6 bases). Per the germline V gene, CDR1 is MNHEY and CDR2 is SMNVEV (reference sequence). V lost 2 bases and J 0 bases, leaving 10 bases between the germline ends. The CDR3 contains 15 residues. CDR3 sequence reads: CASSLMKGVNTEAFF. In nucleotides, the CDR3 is TGTGCCAGCAGTTTAATGAAGGGGGTGAACACTGAAGCTTTCTTT.

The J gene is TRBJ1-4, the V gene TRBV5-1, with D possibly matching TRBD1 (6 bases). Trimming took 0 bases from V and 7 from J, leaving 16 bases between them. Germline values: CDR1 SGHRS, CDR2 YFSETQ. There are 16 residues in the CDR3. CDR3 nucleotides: TGCGCCAGCAGCTTGGAATTGGGGGCGGGCGGTGAAAAACTGTTTTTT. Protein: CASSLELGAGGEKLFF.

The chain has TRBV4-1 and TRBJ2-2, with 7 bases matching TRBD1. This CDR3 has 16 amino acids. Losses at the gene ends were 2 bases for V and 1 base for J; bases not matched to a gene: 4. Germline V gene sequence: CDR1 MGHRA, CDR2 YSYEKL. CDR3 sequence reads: CASSQYGDRNTGELFF. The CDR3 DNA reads TGCGCCAGCAGCCAATACGGGGACAGGAACACCGGGGAGCTGTTTTTT.

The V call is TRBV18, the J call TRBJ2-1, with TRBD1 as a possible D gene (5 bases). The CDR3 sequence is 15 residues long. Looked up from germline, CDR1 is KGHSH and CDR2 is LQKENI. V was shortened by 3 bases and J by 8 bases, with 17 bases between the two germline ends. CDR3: CASSPQGYGAHEQFF. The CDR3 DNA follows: TGTGCCAGCTCACCTCAGGGATATGGGGCCCATGAGCAGTTCTTC.

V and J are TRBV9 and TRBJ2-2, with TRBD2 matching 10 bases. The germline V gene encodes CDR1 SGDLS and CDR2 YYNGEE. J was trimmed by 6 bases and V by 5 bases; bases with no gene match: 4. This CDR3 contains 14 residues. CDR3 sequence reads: CASRGGLAPGELFF. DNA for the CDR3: TGTGCCAGCAGGGGGGGACTAGCGCCCGGGGAGCTGTTTTTT.

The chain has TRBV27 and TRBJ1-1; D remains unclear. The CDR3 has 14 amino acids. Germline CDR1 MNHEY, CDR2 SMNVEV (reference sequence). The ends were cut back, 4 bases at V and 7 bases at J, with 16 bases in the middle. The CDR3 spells CASSWTRSLGEAFF. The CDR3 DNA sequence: TGTGCCAGCAGTTGGACTCGATCTTTGGGTGAAGCTTTCTTT.

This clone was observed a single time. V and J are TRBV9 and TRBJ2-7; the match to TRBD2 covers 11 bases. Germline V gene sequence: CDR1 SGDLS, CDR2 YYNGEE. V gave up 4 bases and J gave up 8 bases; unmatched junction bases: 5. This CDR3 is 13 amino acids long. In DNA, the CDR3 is TGTGCCAGCAGCACGGGACTAGCGGATCAGCAGTACTTC. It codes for CASSTGLADQQYF.